The 5 T cell receptor beta chains presented below share a single source sample, sequenced in a study of blood T cell repertoires in COVID-19. Only in-frame clones appear in the TCRdb table, and some are missing; sequencing was by immunoSEQ multiplex PCR. The table records tens of thousands of clones, roughly 85% of them present only once. The sequenced sample consisted of peripheral blood. The receptor set was obtained from a man in his 60s with active or convalescent COVID-19.

The V gene is TRBV5-8, the J gene TRBJ2-1; the D gene is possibly TRBD1 (6 bases). V shed 4 bases and J shed 7 bases, with 12 bases lying between them. This CDR3 contains 13 residues. The germline CDR1 and CDR2 sequences are SGHTS and YDEGEE. The CDR3 DNA follows: TGTGCCAGCAGCCTGACAGGTTATAATGAGCAGTTCTTC. Translation: CASSLTGYNEQFF.

The chain employs TRBV19 and TRBJ1-5; a weak D match, TRBD1 (6 bases). The V gene's germline CDR1 is LNHDA and CDR2 SQIVND (reference sequence). The V gene lost 1 base and the J gene lost 6 bases, with 19 bases spanning the gap. CDR3 size: 17 residues. CDR3 loop: CASSIAQLNRVGQPQHF. DNA for the CDR3: TGTGCCAGTAGTATAGCCCAATTAAACAGGGTTGGTCAGCCCCAGCATTTT.

The rearrangement links TRBV9 to TRBJ2-3, with D possibly TRBD2 on 6 matching bases. CDR1 SGDLS and CDR2 YYNGEE come from the germline V gene. The CDR3 extends over 15 amino acids. V shed 7 bases and J shed 2 bases, with 17 bases lying between them. Written as DNA, the CDR3 is TGTGCCAGCCGACCCCTGGGGGGAGACACAGATACGCAGTATTTT. It yields the protein CASRPLGGDTDTQYF.

The gene calls are TRBV4-1 and TRBJ1-3, with a possible D match to TRBD1 (5 bases). The CDR3 spans 16 residues. Trimming cost V 1 base and J 0 bases, with 10 bases left between them. Germline V gene lookup returns CDR1 MGHRA and CDR2 YSYEKL. CDR3: CASSQGEGSSGNTIYF. The CDR3 DNA follows: TGCGCCAGCAGCCAAGGGGAGGGGAGCTCTGGAAACACCATATATTTT.

The rearrangement joins TRBV6-6 to TRBJ2-1; 10 nucleotides align to TRBD1. Germline CDR1 reads MNHNY; CDR2 reads SVGAGI (reference sequence). The CDR3 covers 14 residues. V lost 4 bases and J lost 7; bases outside the gene matches: 4. The CDR3 here is CASSSRQGANEQFF. Written as DNA, the CDR3 is TGTGCCAGCAGTTCCAGACAGGGGGCGAATGAGCAGTTCTTC.